This T cell receptor beta chain originates from a study of cytomegalovirus exposure and HLA in healthy donors. Study-wide findings and caveats: Whilst most TCR sequences proved rare, a subset of public TCRs occurred across many donors. Cytomegalovirus-associated status was assigned to about 160 TCR beta chains. There were a few CMV-associated chains whose specificity for CMV antigens was confirmed in vitro.

As regards this clone: What it binds is unknown.

Repertoires were generated with immunoSEQ multiplex PCR, while TCRdb's copy carries only in-frame clones and drops some. The sample includes more than 250,000 clones, 80% to 95% of them seen just once. CDR3 length: 13 residues. Trimming took off 3 bases at V and 1 base at J, with 8 bases between the two ends. Germline CDR1 is SGHRS and CDR2 is YFSETQ. This receptor was taken from a woman aged 25 to 39 in good health and CMV-seronegative. The source material was PBMCs. The chain recombines TRBV5-1 with TRBJ2-7, with a weak D call TRBD1 (6 bases). CDR3 in DNA: TGCGCCAGCAGCTCCACAGGGTCCTACGAGCAGTACTTC. Its protein product is CASSSTGSYEQYF.